This T cell receptor beta chain was retrieved from a study of T cell repertoires in cytomegalovirus infection. Study information: Public TCR beta signatures indicated both CMV infection and matching HLA type.

One entry per CDR3 protein results from TCRdb running MiXCR on the reads. Of 680,000 or so distinct CDR3 sequences in the sample, about a third were seen once. This clonotype was detected only a few times. Its antigen is not identified. Findings and caveats of the study: The cumulative frequency of public TCR beta families identified carriers of CMV plus the relevant HLA. Within the response measured ex vivo, HLA-C-restricted CMV-specific TCR beta clonotypes were dominant.

This CDR3 has 13 residues. Trimming took 3 bases from V and 5 from J, leaving 10 bases between them. The germline V gene has CDR1 MNHEY and CDR2 SVGAGI. This clonotype was obtained from a human donor in good health (CMV status not recorded). Some clones in this sample may be carry-over from other donors' samples. The sequenced sample was PBMCs. The chain couples TRBV6-5 to TRBJ2-5; D is unresolved. The DNA for the CDR3 is TGTGCCAGCAGTTATCTCGCAGCGGAGACCCAGTACTTC. Translated, it gives CASSYLAAETQYF.